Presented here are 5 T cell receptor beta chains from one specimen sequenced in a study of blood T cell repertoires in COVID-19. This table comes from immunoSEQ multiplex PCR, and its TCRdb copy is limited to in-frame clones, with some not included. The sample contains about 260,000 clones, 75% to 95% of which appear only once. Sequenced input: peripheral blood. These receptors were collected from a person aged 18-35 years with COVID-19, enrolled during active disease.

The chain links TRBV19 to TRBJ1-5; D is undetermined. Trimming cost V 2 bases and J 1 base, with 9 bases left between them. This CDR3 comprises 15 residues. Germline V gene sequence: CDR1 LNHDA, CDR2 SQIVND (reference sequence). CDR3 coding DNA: TGTGCCAGTAGTATATATTCGGGGAGCAATCAGCCCCAGCATTTT. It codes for CASSIYSGSNQPQHF.

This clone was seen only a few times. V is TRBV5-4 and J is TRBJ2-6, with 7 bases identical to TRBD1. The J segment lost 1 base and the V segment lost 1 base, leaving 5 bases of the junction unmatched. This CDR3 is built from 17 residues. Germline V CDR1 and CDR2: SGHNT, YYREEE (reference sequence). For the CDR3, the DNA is TGTGCCAGCAGCTTGACCTTGGGACAGTCTGGGGCCAACGTCCTGACTTTC. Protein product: CASSLTLGQSGANVLTF.

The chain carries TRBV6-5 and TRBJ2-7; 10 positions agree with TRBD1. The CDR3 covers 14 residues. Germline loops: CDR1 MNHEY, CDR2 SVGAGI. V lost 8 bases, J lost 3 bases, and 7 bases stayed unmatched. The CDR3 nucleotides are TGTGCCAGCGGGGGGACAGGGGATATCTACGAGCAGTACTTC. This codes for CASGGTGDIYEQYF.

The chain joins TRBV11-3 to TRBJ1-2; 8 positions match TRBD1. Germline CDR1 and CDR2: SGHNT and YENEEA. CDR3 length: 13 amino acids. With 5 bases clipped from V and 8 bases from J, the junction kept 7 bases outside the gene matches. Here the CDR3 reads CASSQTGGLGYTF. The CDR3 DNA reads TGTGCCAGCAGCCAAACAGGGGGATTAGGCTACACCTTC.

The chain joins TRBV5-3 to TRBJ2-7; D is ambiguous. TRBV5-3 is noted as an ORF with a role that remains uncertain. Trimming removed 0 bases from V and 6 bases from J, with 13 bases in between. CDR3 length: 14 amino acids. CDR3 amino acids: CARSLAAQVREQYF. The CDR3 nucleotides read TGTGCCAGAAGCTTGGCCGCCCAGGTCCGCGAGCAGTACTTC.